This is a list of T cell receptor beta chains from one sample in a study of blood T cell repertoires in COVID-19. Here immunoSEQ multiplex PCR was the method, and the copy in TCRdb shows in-frame clones only, minus some. The repertoire holds about 430,000 clones, with about 88% as singletons. The sequenced material came from PBMCs or T cells enriched from blood (not recorded which). The source is a woman between 18 and 29 years old who had been exposed to COVID-19. Each CDR3 is given with its conserved first and last residue.

>TRBV9
CASSVGGQGYEQYF
>TRBV5-5
CASSLAAGLRFTEAFF
>TRBV3-1/TRBV3-2
CASSHPLWDFTTDTQYF
>TRBV11-1
CASSLAGGQETQYF
>TRBV27
CASTNGANVLTF
>TRBV6-5
CASQTGSTEAFF
>TRBV28
CASSPFTDYGYTF
>TRBV3-1/TRBV3-2
CASSQVLGSPLDNEQFF
>TRBV25-1
CASTPSGGIENEQFF
>TRBV18
CASSPLDSTGELFF
>TRBV5-6
CASSWGRSSYEQYF
>TRBV10-3
CAISTTGQENTEAFF
>TRBV20-1
CSASFNNYGYTF
>TRBV10-1
CASIRGLAGLETQYF
>TRBV19
CASSIGTSGPSTDTQYF
>TRBV18
CASSPMAPYNEQFF
>TRBV20-1
CSGSHPVEQYF
>TRBV28
CASTPLQVANEQFF
>TRBV19
CASSTRVPGELFF
>TRBV5-8
CASSLQGLRGGELFF
>TRBV19
CASSQQGLIEKLFF
>TRBV5-1
CASSSTYEQYF